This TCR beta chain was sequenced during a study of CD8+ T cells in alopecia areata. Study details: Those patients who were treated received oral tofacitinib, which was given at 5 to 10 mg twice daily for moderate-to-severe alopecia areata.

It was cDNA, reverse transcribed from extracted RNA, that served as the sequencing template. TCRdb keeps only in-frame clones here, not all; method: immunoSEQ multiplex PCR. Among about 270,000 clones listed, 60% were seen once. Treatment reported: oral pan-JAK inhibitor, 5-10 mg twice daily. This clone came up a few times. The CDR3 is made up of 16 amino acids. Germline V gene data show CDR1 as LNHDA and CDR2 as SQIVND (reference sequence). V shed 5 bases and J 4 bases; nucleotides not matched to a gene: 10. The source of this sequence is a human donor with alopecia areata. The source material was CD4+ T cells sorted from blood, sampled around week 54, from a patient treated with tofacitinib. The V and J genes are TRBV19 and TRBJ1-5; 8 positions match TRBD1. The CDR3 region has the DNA TGTGCCAGTAGTCCCCCGGACAGGGTACCTAATCAGCCCCAGCATTTT. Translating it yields CASSPPDRVPNQPQHF.